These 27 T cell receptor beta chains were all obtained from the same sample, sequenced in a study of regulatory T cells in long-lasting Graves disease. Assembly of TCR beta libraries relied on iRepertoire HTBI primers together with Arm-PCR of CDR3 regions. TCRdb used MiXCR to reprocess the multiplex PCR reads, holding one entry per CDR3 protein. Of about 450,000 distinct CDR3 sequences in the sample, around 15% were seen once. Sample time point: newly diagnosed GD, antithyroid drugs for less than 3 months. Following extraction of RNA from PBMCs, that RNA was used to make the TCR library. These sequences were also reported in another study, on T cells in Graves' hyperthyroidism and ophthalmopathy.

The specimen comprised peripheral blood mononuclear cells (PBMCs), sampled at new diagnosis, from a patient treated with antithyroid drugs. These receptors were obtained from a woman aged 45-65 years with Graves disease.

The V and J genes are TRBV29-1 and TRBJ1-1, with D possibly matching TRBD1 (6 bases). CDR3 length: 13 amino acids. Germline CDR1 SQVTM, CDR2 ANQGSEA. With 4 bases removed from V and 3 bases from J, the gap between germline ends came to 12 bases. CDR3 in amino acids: CSVGRSGDTEAFF. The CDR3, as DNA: TGCAGCGTTGGTAGGTCAGGGGACACTGAAGCTTTCTTT.

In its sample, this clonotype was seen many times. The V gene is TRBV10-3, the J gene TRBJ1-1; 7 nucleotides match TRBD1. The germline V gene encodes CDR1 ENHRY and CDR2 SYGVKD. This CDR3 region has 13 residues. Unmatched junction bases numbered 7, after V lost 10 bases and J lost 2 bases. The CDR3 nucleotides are TGTGCCACCCACGACAGGGTAAACACTGAAGCTTTCTTT. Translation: CATHDRVNTEAFF.

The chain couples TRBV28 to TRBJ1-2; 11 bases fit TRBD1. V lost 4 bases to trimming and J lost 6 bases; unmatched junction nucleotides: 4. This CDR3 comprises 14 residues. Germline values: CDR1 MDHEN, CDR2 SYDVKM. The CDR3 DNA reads TGTGCCAGCAGTTCACCGGGACAGGGGGATGGCTACACCTTC. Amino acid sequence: CASSSPGQGDGYTF.

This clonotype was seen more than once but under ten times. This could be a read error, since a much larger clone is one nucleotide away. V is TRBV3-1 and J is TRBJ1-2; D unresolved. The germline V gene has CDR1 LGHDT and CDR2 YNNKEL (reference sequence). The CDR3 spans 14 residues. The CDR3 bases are TGTGCCGGCAGCCGAGGCGCTGGTAACTATGGCTACACCTTC. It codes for CAGSRGAGNYGYTF. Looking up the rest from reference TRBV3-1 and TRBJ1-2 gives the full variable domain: DTAVSQTPKYLVTQMGNDKSIKCEQNLGHDTMYWYKQDSKKFLKIMFSYNNKELIINETVPNRFSPKSPDKAHLNLHINSLELGDSAVYFCAGSRGAGNYGYTFGSGTRLTVV.

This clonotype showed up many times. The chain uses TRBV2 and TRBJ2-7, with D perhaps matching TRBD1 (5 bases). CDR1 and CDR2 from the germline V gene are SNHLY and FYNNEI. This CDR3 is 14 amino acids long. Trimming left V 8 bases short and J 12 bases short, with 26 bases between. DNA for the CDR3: TGTGCCAGCGATAACGGACCCACAGGTCGTTTGGGGTACTTC. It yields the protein CASDNGPTGRLGYF.

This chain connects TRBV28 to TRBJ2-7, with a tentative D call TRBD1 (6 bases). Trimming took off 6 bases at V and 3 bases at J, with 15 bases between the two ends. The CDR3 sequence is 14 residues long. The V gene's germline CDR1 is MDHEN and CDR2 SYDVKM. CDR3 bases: TGTGCCAGCAGCGTCGGGCAGGGGCGCTACGAGCAGTACTTC. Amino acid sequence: CASSVGQGRYEQYF.

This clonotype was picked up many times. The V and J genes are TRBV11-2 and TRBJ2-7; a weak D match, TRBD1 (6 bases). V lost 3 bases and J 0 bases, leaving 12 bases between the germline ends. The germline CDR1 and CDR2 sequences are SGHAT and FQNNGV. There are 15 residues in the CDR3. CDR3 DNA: TGTGCCAGCAGCTTCAACGTAGGGGGCTCCTACGAGCAGTACTTC. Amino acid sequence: CASSFNVGGSYEQYF. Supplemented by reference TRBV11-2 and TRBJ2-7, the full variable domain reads EAGVAQSPRYKIIEKRQSVAFWCNPISGHATLYWYQQILGQGPKLLIQFQNNGVVDDSQLPKDRFSAERLKGVDSTLKIQPAKLEDSAVYLCASSFNVGGSYEQYFGPGTRLTVT.

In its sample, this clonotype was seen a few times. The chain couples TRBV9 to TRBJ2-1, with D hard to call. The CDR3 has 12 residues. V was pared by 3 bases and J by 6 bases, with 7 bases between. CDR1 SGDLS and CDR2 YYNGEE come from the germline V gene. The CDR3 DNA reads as TGTGCCAGCAGCGCCCTGCCCAATGAGCAGTTCTTC. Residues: CASSALPNEQFF. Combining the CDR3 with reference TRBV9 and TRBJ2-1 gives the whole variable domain DSGVTQTPKHLITATGQRVTLRCSPRSGDLSVYWYQQSLDQGLQFLIQYYNGEERAKGNILERFSAQQFPDLHSELNLSSLELGDSALYFCASSALPNEQFFGPGTRLTVL.

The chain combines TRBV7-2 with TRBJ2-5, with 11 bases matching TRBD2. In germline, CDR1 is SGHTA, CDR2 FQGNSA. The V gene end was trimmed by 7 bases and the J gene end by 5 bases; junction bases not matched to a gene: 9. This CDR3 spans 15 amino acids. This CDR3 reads CASTLTSGSRETQYF. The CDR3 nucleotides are TGTGCCAGCACCCTCACTAGCGGGAGTAGGGAGACCCAGTACTTC. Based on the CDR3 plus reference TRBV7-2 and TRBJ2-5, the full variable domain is GAGVSQSPSNKVTEKGKDVELRCDPISGHTALYWYRQSLGQGLEFLIYFQGNSAPDKSGLPSDRFSAERTGGSVSTLTIQRTQQEDSAVYLCASTLTSGSRETQYFGPGTRLLVL.

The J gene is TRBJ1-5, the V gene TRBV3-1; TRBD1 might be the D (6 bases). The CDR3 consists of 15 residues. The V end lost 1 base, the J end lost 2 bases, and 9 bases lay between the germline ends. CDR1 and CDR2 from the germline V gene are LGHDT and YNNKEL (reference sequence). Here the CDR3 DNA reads TGTGCCAGCAGCCAAGCAGGGGTGGGCAATCAGCCCCAGCATTTT. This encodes CASSQAGVGNQPQHF.

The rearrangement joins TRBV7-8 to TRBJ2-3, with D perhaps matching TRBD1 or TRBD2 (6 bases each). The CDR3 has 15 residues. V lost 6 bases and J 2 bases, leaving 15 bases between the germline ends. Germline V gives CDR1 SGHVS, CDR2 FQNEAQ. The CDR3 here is CASREGGGYTDTQYF. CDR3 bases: TGTGCCAGCAGAGAGGGGGGCGGTTACACAGATACGCAGTATTTT.

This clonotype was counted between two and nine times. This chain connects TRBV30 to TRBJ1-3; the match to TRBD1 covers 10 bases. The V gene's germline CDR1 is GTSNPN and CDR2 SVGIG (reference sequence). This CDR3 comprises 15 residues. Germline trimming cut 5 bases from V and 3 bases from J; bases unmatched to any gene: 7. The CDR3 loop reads CAWERDRGSGNTIYF. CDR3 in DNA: TGTGCCTGGGAAAGGGACAGGGGTAGTGGAAACACCATATATTTT.

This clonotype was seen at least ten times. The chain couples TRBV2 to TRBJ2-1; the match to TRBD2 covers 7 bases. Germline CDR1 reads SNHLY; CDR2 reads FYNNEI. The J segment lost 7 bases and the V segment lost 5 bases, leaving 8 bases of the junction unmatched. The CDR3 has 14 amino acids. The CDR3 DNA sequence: TGTGCCAGCAGTATCACCGGGACTATTAATGAGCAGTTCTTC. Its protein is CASSITGTINEQFF.

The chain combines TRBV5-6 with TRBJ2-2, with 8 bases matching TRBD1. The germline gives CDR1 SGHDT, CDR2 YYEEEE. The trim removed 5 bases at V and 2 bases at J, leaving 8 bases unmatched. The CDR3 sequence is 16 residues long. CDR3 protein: CASRGQGARNTGELFF. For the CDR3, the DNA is TGTGCCAGCAGGGGGCAGGGGGCTAGAAACACCGGGGAGCTGTTTTTT. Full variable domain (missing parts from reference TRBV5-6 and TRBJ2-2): DAGVTQSPTHLIKTRGQQVTLRCSPKSGHDTVSWYQQALGQGPQFIFQYYEEEERQRGNFPDRFSGHQFPNYSSELNVNALLLGDSALYLCASRGQGARNTGELFFGEGSRLTVL.

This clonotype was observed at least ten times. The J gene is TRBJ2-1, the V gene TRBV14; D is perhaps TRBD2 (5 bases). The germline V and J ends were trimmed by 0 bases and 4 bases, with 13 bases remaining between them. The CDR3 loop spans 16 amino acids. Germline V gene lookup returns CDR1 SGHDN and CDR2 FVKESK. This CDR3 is CASSQDRSGAYNEQFF. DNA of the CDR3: TGTGCCAGCAGCCAAGATCGGAGCGGTGCTTACAATGAGCAGTTCTTC. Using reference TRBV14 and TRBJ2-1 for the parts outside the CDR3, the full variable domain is EAGVTQFPSHSVIEKGQTVTLRCDPISGHDNLYWYRRVMGKEIKFLLHFVKESKQDESGMPNNRFLAERTGGTYSTLKVQPAELEDSGVYFCASSQDRSGAYNEQFFGPGTRLTVL.

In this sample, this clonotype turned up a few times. The CDR3 loop reads CASSTGQENEKLFF. CDR3 in DNA: TGTGCCAGCAGCACGGGACAGGAAAATGAAAAACTGTTTTTT. The genes are TRBV13 and TRBJ1-4, with 8 bases identical to TRBD1. There are 14 residues in the CDR3. Trimming at V came to 5 bases and at J to 5 bases, leaving 4 bases not matched to a gene. CDR1 PRHDT and CDR2 FYEKMQ come from the germline V gene (reference sequence).

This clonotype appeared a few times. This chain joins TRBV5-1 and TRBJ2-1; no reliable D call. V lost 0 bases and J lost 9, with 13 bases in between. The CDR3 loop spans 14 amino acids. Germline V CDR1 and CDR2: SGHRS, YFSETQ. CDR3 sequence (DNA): TGCGCCAGCAGCTTGGAGTCAGGTTTGGGTGAGCAGTTCTTC. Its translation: CASSLESGLGEQFF.

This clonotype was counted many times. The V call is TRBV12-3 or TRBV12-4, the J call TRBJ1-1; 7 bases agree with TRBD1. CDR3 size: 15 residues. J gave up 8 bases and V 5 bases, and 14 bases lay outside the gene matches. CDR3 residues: CASSLFGGRGSEAFF. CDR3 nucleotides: TGTGCCAGCAGTCTCTTCGGGGGCAGGGGGTCAGAAGCTTTCTTT.

This chain's CDR3 is CASSQEGTGGRETQYF. The CDR3 DNA follows: TGTGCCAGCAGCCAAGAAGGGACAGGGGGCCGAGAGACCCAGTACTTC. This chain links TRBV3-1 with TRBJ2-5; TRBD1 matches at 12 bases. The CDR3 covers 16 residues. V was pared by 0 bases and J by 4 bases, with 3 bases of the junction left unmatched. CDR1 and CDR2 from the germline V gene are LGHDT and YNNKEL (reference sequence).

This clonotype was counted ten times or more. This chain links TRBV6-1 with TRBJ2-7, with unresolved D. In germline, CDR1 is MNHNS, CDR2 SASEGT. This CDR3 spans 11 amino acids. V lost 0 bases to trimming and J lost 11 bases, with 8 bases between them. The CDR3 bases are TGTGCCAGCAGTGAAGCAGTAGTTGAGTACTTC. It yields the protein CASSEAVVEYF.

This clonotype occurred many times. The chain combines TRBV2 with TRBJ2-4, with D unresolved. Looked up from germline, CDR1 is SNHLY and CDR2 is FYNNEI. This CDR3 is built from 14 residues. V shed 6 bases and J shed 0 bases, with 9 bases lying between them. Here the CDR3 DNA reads TGTGCCAGCAGGGCAAGGCTAGCCAAAAACATTCAGTACTTC. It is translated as CASRARLAKNIQYF.

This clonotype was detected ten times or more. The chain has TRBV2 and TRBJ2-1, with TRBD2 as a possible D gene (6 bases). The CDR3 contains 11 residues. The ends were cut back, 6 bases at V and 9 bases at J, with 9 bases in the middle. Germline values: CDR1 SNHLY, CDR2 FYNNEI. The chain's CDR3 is CASRRDVEQFF. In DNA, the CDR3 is TGTGCCAGCAGGCGGGACGTTGAGCAGTTCTTC. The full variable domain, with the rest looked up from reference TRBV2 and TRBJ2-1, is EPEVTQTPSHQVTQMGQEVILRCVPISNHLYFYWYRQILGQKVEFLVSFYNNEISEKSEIFDDQFSVERPDGSNFTLKIRSTKLEDSAMYFCASRRDVEQFFGPGTRLTVL.

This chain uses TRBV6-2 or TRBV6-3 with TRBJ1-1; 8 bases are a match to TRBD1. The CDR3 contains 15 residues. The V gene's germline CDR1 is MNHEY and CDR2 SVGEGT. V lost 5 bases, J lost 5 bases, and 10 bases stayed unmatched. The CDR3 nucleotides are TGTGCCAGCAGTGAAGGACAGGGCTGGTGGACTGAAGCTTTCTTT. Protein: CASSEGQGWWTEAFF.

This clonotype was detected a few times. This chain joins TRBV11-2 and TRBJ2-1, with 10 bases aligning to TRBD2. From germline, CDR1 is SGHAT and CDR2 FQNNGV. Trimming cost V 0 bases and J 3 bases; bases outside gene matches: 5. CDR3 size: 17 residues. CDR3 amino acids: CASSLDPSGGLYNEQFF. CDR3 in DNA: TGTGCCAGCAGCTTAGACCCTAGCGGGGGTCTCTACAATGAGCAGTTCTTC.

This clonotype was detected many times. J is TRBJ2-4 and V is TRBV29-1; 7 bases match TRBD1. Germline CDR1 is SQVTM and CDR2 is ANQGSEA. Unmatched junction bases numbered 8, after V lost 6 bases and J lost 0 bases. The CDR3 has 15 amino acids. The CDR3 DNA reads TGCAGCGTCGCCGCAGGGGGATCAGCCAAAAACATTCAGTACTTC. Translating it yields CSVAAGGSAKNIQYF.

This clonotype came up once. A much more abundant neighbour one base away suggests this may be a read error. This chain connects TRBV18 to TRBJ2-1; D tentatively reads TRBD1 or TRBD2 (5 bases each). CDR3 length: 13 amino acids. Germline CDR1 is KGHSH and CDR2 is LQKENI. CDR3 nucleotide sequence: TGTGCCAGCTCACCACCAGCGGACAATGAGCAGTTGTTC. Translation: CASSPPADNEQLF.

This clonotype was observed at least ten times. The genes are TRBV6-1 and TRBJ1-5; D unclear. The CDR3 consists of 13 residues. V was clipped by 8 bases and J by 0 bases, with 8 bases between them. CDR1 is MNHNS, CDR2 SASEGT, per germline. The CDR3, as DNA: TGTGCCAGCGACCTTAATAGCAATCAGCCCCAGCATTTT. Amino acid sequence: CASDLNSNQPQHF.